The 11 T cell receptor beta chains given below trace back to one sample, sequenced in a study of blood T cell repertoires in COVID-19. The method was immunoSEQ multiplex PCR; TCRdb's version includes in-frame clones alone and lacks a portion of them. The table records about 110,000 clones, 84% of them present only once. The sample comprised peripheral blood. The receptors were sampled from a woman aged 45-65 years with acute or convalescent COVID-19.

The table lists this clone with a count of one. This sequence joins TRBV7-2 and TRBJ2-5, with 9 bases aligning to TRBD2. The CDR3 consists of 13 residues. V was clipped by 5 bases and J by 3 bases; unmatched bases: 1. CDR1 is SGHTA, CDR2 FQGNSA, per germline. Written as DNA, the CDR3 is TGTGCCAGCAGCCGCGGGGGGGAAGAGACCCAGTACTTC. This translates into CASSRGGEETQYF.

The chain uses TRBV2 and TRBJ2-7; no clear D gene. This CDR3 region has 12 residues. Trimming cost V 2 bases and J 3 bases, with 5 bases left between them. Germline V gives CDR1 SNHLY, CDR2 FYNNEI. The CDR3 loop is CASSERHYEQYF. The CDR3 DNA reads TGTGCCAGCAGTGAAAGACACTACGAGCAGTACTTC.

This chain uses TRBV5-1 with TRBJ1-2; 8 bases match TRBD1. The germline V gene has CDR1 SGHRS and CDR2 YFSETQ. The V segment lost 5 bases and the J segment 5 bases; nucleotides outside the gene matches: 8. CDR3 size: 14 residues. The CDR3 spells CASRASTGVYGYTF. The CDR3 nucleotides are TGCGCCAGCAGAGCCTCGACAGGGGTATATGGCTACACCTTC.

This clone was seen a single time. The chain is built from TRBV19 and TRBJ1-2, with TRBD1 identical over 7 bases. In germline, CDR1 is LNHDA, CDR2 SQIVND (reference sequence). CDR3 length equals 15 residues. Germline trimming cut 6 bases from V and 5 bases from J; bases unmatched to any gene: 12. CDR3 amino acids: CASSFTGVGVYGYTF. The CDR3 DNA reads TGTGCCAGTAGCTTCACAGGGGTCGGCGTATATGGCTACACCTTC.

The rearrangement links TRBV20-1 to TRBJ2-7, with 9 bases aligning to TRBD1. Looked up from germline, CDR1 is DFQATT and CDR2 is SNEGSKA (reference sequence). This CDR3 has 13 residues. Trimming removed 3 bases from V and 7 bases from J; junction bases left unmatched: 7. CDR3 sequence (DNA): TGCAGTGCTAGTGACAGGGGGGCGAGGGAGCAGTACTTC. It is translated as CSASDRGAREQYF.

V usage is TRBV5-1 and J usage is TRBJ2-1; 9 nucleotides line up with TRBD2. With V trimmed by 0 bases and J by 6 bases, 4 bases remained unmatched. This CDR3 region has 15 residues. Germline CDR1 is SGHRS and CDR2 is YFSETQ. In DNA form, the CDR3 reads TGCGCCAGCAGCTTGGAGAGCGGGGGGCCCAATGAGCAGTTCTTC. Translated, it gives CASSLESGGPNEQFF.

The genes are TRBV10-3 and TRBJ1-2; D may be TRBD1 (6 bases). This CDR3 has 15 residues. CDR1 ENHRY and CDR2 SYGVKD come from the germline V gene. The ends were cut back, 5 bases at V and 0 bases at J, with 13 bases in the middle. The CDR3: CAISLQGAANYGYTF. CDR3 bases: TGTGCCATCAGTCTACAGGGCGCCGCTAACTATGGCTACACCTTC.

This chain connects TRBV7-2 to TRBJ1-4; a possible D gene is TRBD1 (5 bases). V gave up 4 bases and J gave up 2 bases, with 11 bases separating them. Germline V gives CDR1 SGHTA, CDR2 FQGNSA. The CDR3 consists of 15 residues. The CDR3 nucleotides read TGTGCCAGCAGCTCTCAGGGAACGACTAATGAAAAACTGTTTTTT. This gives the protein CASSSQGTTNEKLFF.

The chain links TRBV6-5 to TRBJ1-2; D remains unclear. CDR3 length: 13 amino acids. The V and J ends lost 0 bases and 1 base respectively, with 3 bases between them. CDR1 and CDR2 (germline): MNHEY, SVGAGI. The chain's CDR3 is CASSYSINYGYTF. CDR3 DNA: TGTGCCAGCAGTTACTCCATTAACTATGGCTACACCTTC.

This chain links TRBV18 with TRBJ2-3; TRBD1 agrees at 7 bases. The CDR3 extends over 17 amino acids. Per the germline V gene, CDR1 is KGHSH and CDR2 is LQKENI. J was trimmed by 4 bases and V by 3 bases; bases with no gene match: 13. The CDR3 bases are TGTGCCAGCTCACCCCGACAGGGCGGTCTCATCTCAGATACGCAGTATTTT. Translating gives CASSPRQGGLISDTQYF.

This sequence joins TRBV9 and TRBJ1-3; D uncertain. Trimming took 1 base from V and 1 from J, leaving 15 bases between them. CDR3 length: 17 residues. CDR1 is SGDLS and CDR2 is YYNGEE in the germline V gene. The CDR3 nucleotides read TGTGCCAGCAGCGTAACAATGGGCAGCACGTCTGGAAACACCATATATTTT. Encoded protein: CASSVTMGSTSGNTIYF. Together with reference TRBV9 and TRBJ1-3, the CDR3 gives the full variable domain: DSGVTQTPKHLITATGQRVTLRCSPRSGDLSVYWYQQSLDQGLQFLIQYYNGEERAKGNILERFSAQQFPDLHSELNLSSLELGDSALYFCASSVTMGSTSGNTIYFGEGSWLTVV.